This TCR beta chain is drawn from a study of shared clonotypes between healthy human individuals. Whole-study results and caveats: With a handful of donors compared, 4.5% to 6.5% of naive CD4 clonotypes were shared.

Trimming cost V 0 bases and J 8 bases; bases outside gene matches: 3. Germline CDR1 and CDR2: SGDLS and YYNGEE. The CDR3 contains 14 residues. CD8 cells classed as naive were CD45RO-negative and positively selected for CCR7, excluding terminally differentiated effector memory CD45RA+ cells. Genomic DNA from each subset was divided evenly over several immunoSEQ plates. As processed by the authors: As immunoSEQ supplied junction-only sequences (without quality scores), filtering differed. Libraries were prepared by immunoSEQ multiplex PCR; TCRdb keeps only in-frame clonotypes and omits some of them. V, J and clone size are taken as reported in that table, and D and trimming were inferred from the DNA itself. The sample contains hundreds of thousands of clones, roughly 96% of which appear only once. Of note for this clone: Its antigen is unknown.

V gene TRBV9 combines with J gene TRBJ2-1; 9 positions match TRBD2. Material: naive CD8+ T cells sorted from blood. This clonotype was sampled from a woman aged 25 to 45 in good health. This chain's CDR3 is CASSVGGGRDEQFF. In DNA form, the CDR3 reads TGTGCCAGCAGCGTAGGGGGCGGGAGGGATGAGCAGTTCTTC. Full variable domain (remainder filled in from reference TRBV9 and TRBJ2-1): DSGVTQTPKHLITATGQRVTLRCSPRSGDLSVYWYQQSLDQGLQFLIQYYNGEERAKGNILERFSAQQFPDLHSELNLSSLELGDSALYFCASSVGGGRDEQFFGPGTRLTVL.